This is a list of T cell receptor beta chains from one sample in a study of CD8+CD57+ T cells in acquired aplastic anemia. In TCRdb, the reads were re-called with MiXCR into one record per CDR3 protein. The sample records approximately 98,000 distinct CDR3 sequences, 51% being singletons. Sample: sorted CD4+, CD8+, or CD8+CD57+ T cells (not recorded which) from PBMCs. The receptors were sampled from a human donor in good health, serving as a control. Each CDR3 is given with its conserved first and last residue. Each record gives: J gene, clone size, V gene, D gene, CDR3 DNA, CDR3 protein. A D gene is named only where the DNA matches it firmly. Only some rows state a clone size, as once, few, many or a class for expanded clones.

j_gene: TRBJ1-3
abundance: -
v_gene: TRBV9
d_gene: -
CDR3nt: TGTGCCAGCAGCGTAGGCGGGGGCGCCTCTGGAAACACCATATATTTT
CDR3aa: CASSVGGGASGNTIYF

j_gene: TRBJ2-2
abundance: -
v_gene: TRBV5-1
d_gene: -
CDR3nt: TGCGCCAGCAGCTTGTACCGGTTCGCGAACACCGGGGAGCTGTTTTTT
CDR3aa: CASSLYRFANTGELFF

j_gene: TRBJ2-7
abundance: -
v_gene: TRBV15
d_gene: -
CDR3nt: TGTGCCACCAGCAGATCGACAGCATACGAGCAGTACTTC
CDR3aa: CATSRSTAYEQYF

j_gene: TRBJ2-1
abundance: many
v_gene: TRBV5-6
d_gene: -
CDR3nt: TGTGCCAGCAGACCCCTCAACAAGGCTGAGCAGTTCTTC
CDR3aa: CASRPLNKAEQFF

j_gene: TRBJ2-3
abundance: -
v_gene: TRBV6-1
d_gene: -
CDR3nt: TGTGCCTGGGGGGTCCGGGGTTCAGATACGCAGTATTTT
CDR3aa: CAWGVRGSDTQYF

j_gene: TRBJ1-2
abundance: many
v_gene: TRBV12-3/TRBV12-4
d_gene: -
CDR3nt: TGTGCCAGCAGTTTAAGCCGACAGCTTAACTATGGCTACACCTTC
CDR3aa: CASSLSRQLNYGYTF

j_gene: TRBJ1-2
abundance: -
v_gene: TRBV29-1
d_gene: -
CDR3nt: TGCAGCGTTGAAGACACGGGCGGCTACACCTTC
CDR3aa: CSVEDTGGYTF

j_gene: TRBJ2-3
abundance: -
v_gene: TRBV6-5
d_gene: TRBD1
CDR3nt: TGTGCCAGCAGTTTAATAGGGGGCGTCACAGATACGCAGTATTTT
CDR3aa: CASSLIGGVTDTQYF

j_gene: TRBJ1-2
abundance: many
v_gene: TRBV4-3
d_gene: -
CDR3nt: TGCGCCAGCAGCCAAGATCTAGTTACAGGGAACTCTGGCTACACCTTC
CDR3aa: CASSQDLVTGNSGYTF

j_gene: TRBJ1-6
abundance: once
v_gene: TRBV10-3
d_gene: TRBD1
CDR3nt: TGTGCCATCAGGACAGGGGTTGACGGATCACCCCTCCACTTT
CDR3aa: CAIRTGVDGSPLHF

j_gene: TRBJ2-1
abundance: -
v_gene: TRBV25-1
d_gene: TRBD2
CDR3nt: TGTGCCAGCAGCCGTAGCGGGGGGGCCGATGAGCAGTTCTTC
CDR3aa: CASSRSGGADEQFF

j_gene: TRBJ1-3
abundance: many
v_gene: TRBV4-1
d_gene: -
CDR3nt: TGCGCCAGCAGCCCGAGCTCAGGGGACACCATATATTTT
CDR3aa: CASSPSSGDTIYF

j_gene: TRBJ2-7
abundance: -
v_gene: TRBV5-6
d_gene: TRBD1
CDR3nt: TGTGCCAGCAGCTCGCAGACAGGGCTTTCCTACGAGCAGTACTTC
CDR3aa: CASSSQTGLSYEQYF

j_gene: TRBJ1-1
abundance: many
v_gene: TRBV9
d_gene: -
CDR3nt: TGTGCCAGCGGAACGAACACTGAAGCTTTCTTT
CDR3aa: CASGTNTEAFF

j_gene: TRBJ2-5
abundance: few
v_gene: TRBV20-1
d_gene: -
CDR3nt: TGCAGTGCTAGTCAGACCCAGTACTTC
CDR3aa: CSASQTQYF

j_gene: TRBJ2-7
abundance: -
v_gene: TRBV20-1
d_gene: -
CDR3nt: TGCAGTGCTAGAGGCAGGGATTCCTACGAGCAGTACTTC
CDR3aa: CSARGRDSYEQYF

j_gene: TRBJ2-7
abundance: -
v_gene: TRBV15
d_gene: TRBD1
CDR3nt: TGTGCCACCAGCAGAGATGCGGGACAGGGCCTCTCCTACGAGCAGTACTTC
CDR3aa: CATSRDAGQGLSYEQYF

j_gene: TRBJ2-1
abundance: many
v_gene: TRBV20-1
d_gene: -
CDR3nt: TGCAGTGCCGTCTCGGGGGAGTACAATGAGCAGTTCTTC
CDR3aa: CSAVSGEYNEQFF

j_gene: TRBJ2-7
abundance: -
v_gene: TRBV29-1
d_gene: -
CDR3nt: TGCAGCGTTGACAGGGGCCACGGGCAGTACTTC
CDR3aa: CSVDRGHGQYF

j_gene: TRBJ2-5
abundance: many
v_gene: TRBV29-1
d_gene: -
CDR3nt: TGCAGCGGTGGGGTACCCGGGGAGACCCAGTACTTC
CDR3aa: CSGGVPGETQYF

j_gene: TRBJ1-4
abundance: many
v_gene: TRBV20-1
d_gene: -
CDR3nt: TGCAGTGCTAGACTCAGGGTTGGCGAAAAACTGTTTTTT
CDR3aa: CSARLRVGEKLFF

j_gene: TRBJ2-7
abundance: many
v_gene: TRBV4-3
d_gene: TRBD1
CDR3nt: TGCGCCAGCAGCCAAGATCGGACAGGGTCCTACGAGCAGTACTTC
CDR3aa: CASSQDRTGSYEQYF

j_gene: TRBJ2-7
abundance: -
v_gene: TRBV10-3
d_gene: TRBD2
CDR3nt: TGTGCCACCGCAGTAGCGGGAGGCCGGGGCGAGCAGTACTTC
CDR3aa: CATAVAGGRGEQYF

j_gene: TRBJ1-1
abundance: few
v_gene: TRBV15
d_gene: TRBD1
CDR3nt: TGTGCCACCAGCAGGGGACAGGTGTTGAACACTGAAGCTTTCTTT
CDR3aa: CATSRGQVLNTEAFF

j_gene: TRBJ1-5
abundance: many
v_gene: TRBV7-2
d_gene: -
CDR3nt: TGTGCCAGCAGCTTAGCGTTAGGAACGGCATCGGGTCCAAATCAGCCCCAGCATTTT
CDR3aa: CASSLALGTASGPNQPQHF

j_gene: TRBJ2-7
abundance: many
v_gene: TRBV9
d_gene: TRBD2
CDR3nt: TGTGCCAGCAGCGGTAGCGGGGGGACCTACGAGCAGTACTTC
CDR3aa: CASSGSGGTYEQYF

j_gene: TRBJ2-7
abundance: -
v_gene: TRBV25-1
d_gene: -
CDR3nt: TGTGCCAGCAGTGGGGGGGCAGGGGAAGACTACGAGCAGTACTTC
CDR3aa: CASSGGAGEDYEQYF

j_gene: TRBJ2-7
abundance: many
v_gene: TRBV10-3
d_gene: TRBD1
CDR3nt: TGTGCCATCAGCGACCCGGGACAGAGCTCCTACGAGCAGTACTTC
CDR3aa: CAISDPGQSSYEQYF

j_gene: TRBJ1-6
abundance: -
v_gene: TRBV6-1
d_gene: -
CDR3nt: TGTGCCAGCAGCCGCTCCGTGGATTCACCCCTCCACTTT
CDR3aa: CASSRSVDSPLHF

j_gene: TRBJ1-1
abundance: -
v_gene: TRBV6-1
d_gene: -
CDR3nt: TGTGCCAGCAGTCCGTTGGGAGCTGAAGCTTTCTTT
CDR3aa: CASSPLGAEAFF

j_gene: TRBJ2-5
abundance: -
v_gene: TRBV29-1
d_gene: -
CDR3nt: TGCAGCGTTGATGAGGGGGGGCGCAGGGAGACCCAGTACTTC
CDR3aa: CSVDEGGRRETQYF

j_gene: TRBJ2-3
abundance: many
v_gene: TRBV6-5
d_gene: -
CDR3nt: TGTGCCAGCAGTTACTTGGACTACCAGGAGAACACAGATACGCAGTATTTT
CDR3aa: CASSYLDYQENTDTQYF

j_gene: TRBJ2-3
abundance: many
v_gene: TRBV5-8
d_gene: -
CDR3nt: TGTGCCAGCAGCTTGGGTTCAGATACGCAGTATTTT
CDR3aa: CASSLGSDTQYF

j_gene: TRBJ1-2
abundance: many
v_gene: TRBV27
d_gene: -
CDR3nt: TGTGCCAGCAGTCCCCAGGGAACGGACGCTAACTATGGCTACACCTTC
CDR3aa: CASSPQGTDANYGYTF

j_gene: TRBJ1-1
abundance: -
v_gene: TRBV7-8
d_gene: -
CDR3nt: TGTGCCAGCAGCTTAGAGCGCGACATAAGGGGCTACACTGAAGCTTTCTTT
CDR3aa: CASSLERDIRGYTEAFF

j_gene: TRBJ2-7
abundance: many
v_gene: TRBV27
d_gene: -
CDR3nt: TGTGCCAGCAGTTCAGGGACGTGGGAGCAGTACTTC
CDR3aa: CASSSGTWEQYF

j_gene: TRBJ1-2
abundance: few
v_gene: TRBV2
d_gene: TRBD1
CDR3nt: TGTGCCAGCAGCCAGCGGACCGGGACAGGCTATGGCTACACCTTC
CDR3aa: CASSQRTGTGYGYTF

j_gene: TRBJ1-2
abundance: many
v_gene: TRBV20-1
d_gene: TRBD1
CDR3nt: TGCAGTGCTAGAGCCGACAGGGAGTCTGGCTACACCTTC
CDR3aa: CSARADRESGYTF

j_gene: TRBJ2-7
abundance: few
v_gene: TRBV10-3
d_gene: TRBD2
CDR3nt: TGTGCCACCAGGCATCGGGAGGACGAGCAGTACTTC
CDR3aa: CATRHREDEQYF

j_gene: TRBJ2-1
abundance: -
v_gene: TRBV25-1
d_gene: -
CDR3nt: TGTGCCAGCAGCTTGGAGGCAGGGCGCGGACGGGAGCAGTTCTTC
CDR3aa: CASSLEAGRGREQFF

j_gene: TRBJ1-2
abundance: many
v_gene: TRBV6-5
d_gene: TRBD1
CDR3nt: TGTGCCAGCAGTTACGGGACAGGGGGCACCTATGGCTACACCTTC
CDR3aa: CASSYGTGGTYGYTF

j_gene: TRBJ2-3
abundance: once
v_gene: TRBV2
d_gene: -
CDR3nt: TGTGCCAGCACCGAAACAGATACGCAGTATTTT
CDR3aa: CASTETDTQYF

j_gene: TRBJ1-1
abundance: many
v_gene: TRBV5-5
d_gene: -
CDR3nt: TGTGCCAGCAGCTTGCTACAGGGCGGAGGAACTGAAGCTTTCTTT
CDR3aa: CASSLLQGGGTEAFF

j_gene: TRBJ1-5
abundance: -
v_gene: TRBV19
d_gene: -
CDR3nt: TGTGCCAGTAGTATAGGCGGGGGCCGGGGTTGGCCCCAGCATTTT
CDR3aa: CASSIGGGRGWPQHF

j_gene: TRBJ1-2
abundance: once
v_gene: TRBV10-3
d_gene: -
CDR3nt: TGTGCCATCAGTCATGGGACGGACTATGGCTACACCTTC
CDR3aa: CAISHGTDYGYTF

j_gene: TRBJ2-7
abundance: -
v_gene: TRBV7-2
d_gene: -
CDR3nt: TGTGCCAGCAGCTTAAGGGCGGGAACGACCTACGAGCAGTACTTC
CDR3aa: CASSLRAGTTYEQYF

j_gene: TRBJ2-1
abundance: -
v_gene: TRBV11-1
d_gene: -
CDR3nt: TGTGCCAGCAGCCATCAGGGGAACCTCTACAATGAGCAGTTCTTC
CDR3aa: CASSHQGNLYNEQFF

j_gene: TRBJ2-5
abundance: many
v_gene: TRBV4-3
d_gene: -
CDR3nt: TGCGCCAGCAGCCAAGCAAGGGGGTCCCAAGAGACCCAGTACTTC
CDR3aa: CASSQARGSQETQYF

j_gene: TRBJ2-5
abundance: -
v_gene: TRBV10-2
d_gene: -
CDR3nt: TGCGCCAGCAGGGGGGGGGAGGGGGTCCAAGAGACCCAGTACTTC
CDR3aa: CASRGGEGVQETQYF

j_gene: TRBJ1-1
abundance: many
v_gene: TRBV25-1
d_gene: TRBD1
CDR3nt: TGTGCCACACAGGGGGCTGGGAACACTGAAGCTTTCTTT
CDR3aa: CATQGAGNTEAFF

j_gene: TRBJ2-7
abundance: -
v_gene: TRBV25-1
d_gene: TRBD1
CDR3nt: TGTGCCAGCAGCGGGTCGGACAGGGGCGTCTACGAGCAGTACTTC
CDR3aa: CASSGSDRGVYEQYF

j_gene: TRBJ2-1
abundance: -
v_gene: TRBV11-2
d_gene: TRBD2
CDR3nt: TGTGCCAGCAGCTTAGGACTAGCGGTGGTGGGTGAGCAGTTCTTC
CDR3aa: CASSLGLAVVGEQFF

j_gene: TRBJ1-1
abundance: -
v_gene: TRBV24-1
d_gene: TRBD1
CDR3nt: TGTGCCACCAGTGAACCGGGACAGGGGGCGAACACTGAAGCTTTCTTT
CDR3aa: CATSEPGQGANTEAFF

j_gene: TRBJ1-1
abundance: -
v_gene: TRBV29-1
d_gene: TRBD1
CDR3nt: TGCAGCGTCGACAGGGGTGGCACTGAAGCTTTCTTT
CDR3aa: CSVDRGGTEAFF

j_gene: TRBJ1-2
abundance: -
v_gene: TRBV4-1
d_gene: -
CDR3nt: TGCGCCAGCAGCCAAGGTATTGGCGGCTATGGCTACACCTTC
CDR3aa: CASSQGIGGYGYTF

j_gene: TRBJ2-2
abundance: -
v_gene: TRBV6-4
d_gene: -
CDR3nt: TGTGCCAGCAGCCAAGACGGCAGGGGATACCGGGGAGCTGTTTTT
CDR3aa: CASSQDGRGYRGAVF

j_gene: TRBJ2-3
abundance: -
v_gene: TRBV20-1
d_gene: TRBD2
CDR3nt: TGCAGTGCTAGAGATTCGGGCGGGGGTAGCACAGATACGCAGTATTTT
CDR3aa: CSARDSGGGSTDTQYF